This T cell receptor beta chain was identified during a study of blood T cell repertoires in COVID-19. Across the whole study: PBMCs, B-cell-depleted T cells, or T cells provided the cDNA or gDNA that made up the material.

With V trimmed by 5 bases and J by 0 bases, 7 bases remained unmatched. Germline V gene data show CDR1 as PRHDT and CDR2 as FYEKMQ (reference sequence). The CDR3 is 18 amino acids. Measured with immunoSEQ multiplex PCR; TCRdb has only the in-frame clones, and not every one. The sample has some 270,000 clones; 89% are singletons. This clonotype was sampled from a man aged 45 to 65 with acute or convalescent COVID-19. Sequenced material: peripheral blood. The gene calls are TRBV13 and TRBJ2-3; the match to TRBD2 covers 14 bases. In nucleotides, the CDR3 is TGTGCCAGCAGCCCCAAGGGACTAGCGGGGGCTAGCACAGATACGCAGTATTTT. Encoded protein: CASSPKGLAGASTDTQYF.